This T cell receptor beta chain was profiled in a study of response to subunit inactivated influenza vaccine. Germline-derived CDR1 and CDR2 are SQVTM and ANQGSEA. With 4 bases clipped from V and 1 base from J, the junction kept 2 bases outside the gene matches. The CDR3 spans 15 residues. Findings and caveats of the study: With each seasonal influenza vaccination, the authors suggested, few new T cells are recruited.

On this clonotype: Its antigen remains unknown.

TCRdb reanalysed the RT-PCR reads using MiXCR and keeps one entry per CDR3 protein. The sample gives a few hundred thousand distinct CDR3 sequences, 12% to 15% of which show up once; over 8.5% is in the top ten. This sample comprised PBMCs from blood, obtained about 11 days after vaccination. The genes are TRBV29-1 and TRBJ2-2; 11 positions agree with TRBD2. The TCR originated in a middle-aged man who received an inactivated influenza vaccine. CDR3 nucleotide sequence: TGCAGCGTTGTAGGACTAGCGGGGAACACCGGGGAGCTGTTTTTT. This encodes CSVVGLAGNTGELFF.